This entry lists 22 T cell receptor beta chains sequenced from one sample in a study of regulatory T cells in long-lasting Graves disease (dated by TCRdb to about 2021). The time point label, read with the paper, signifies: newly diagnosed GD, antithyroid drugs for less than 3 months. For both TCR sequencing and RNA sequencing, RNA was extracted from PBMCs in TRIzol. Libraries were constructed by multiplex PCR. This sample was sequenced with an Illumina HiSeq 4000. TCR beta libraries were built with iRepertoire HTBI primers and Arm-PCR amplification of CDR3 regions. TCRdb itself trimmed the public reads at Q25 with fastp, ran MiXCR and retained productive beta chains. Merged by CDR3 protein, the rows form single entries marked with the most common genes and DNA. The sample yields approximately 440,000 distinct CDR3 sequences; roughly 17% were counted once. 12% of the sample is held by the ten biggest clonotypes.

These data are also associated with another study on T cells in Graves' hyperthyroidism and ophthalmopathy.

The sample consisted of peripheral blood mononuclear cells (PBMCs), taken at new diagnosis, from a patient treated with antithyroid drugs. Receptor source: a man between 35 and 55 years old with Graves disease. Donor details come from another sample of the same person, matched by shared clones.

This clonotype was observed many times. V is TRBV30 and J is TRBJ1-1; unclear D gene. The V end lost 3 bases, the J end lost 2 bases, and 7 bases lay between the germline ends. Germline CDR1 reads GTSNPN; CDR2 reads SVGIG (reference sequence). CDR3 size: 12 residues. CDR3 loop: CAWRAGNTEAFF. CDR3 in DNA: TGTGCCTGGAGGGCAGGCAACACTGAAGCTTTCTTT. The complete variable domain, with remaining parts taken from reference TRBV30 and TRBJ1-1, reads SQTIHQWPATLVQPVGSPLSLECTVEGTSNPNLYWYRQAAGRGLQLLFYSVGIGQISSEVPQNLSASRPQDRQFILSSKKLLLSDSGFYLCAWRAGNTEAFFGQGTRLTVV.

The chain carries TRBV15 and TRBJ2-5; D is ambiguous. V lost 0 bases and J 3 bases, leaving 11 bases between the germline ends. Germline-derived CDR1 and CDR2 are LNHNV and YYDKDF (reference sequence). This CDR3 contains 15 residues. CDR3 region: CATSRDHLIKETQYF. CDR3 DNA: TGTGCCACCAGCAGAGATCATCTCATTAAAGAGACCCAGTACTTC.

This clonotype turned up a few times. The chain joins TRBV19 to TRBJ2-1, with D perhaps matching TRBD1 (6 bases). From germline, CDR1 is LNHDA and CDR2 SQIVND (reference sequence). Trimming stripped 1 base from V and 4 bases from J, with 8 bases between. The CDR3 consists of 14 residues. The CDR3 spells CASSIGQGYNEQFF. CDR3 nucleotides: TGTGCCAGTAGTATAGGGCAGGGGTACAATGAGCAGTTCTTC.

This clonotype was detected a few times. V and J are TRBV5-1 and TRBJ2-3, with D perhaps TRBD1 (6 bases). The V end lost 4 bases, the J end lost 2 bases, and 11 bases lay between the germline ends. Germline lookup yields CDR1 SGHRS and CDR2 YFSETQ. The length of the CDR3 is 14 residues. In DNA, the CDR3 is TGCGCCAGCAGCCCACGACAGGCCACAGATACGCAGTATTTT. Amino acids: CASSPRQATDTQYF.

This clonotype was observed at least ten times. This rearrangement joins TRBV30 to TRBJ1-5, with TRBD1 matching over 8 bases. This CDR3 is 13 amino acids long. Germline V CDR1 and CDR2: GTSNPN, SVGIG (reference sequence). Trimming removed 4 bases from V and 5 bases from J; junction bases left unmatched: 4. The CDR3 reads CAWTTGGDQPQHF. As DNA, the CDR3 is TGTGCCTGGACCACAGGGGGAGATCAGCCCCAGCATTTT.

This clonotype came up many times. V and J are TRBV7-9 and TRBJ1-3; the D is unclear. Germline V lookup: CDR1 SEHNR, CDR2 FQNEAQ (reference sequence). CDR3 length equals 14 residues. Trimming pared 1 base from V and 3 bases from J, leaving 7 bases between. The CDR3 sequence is CASSLGMDGNTIYF. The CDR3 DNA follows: TGTGCCAGCAGCTTAGGGATGGATGGAAACACCATATATTTT.

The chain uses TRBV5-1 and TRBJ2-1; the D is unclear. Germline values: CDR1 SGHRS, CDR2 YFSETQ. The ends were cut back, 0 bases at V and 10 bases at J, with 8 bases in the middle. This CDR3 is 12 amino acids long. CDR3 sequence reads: CASSLDISEQFF. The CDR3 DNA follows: TGCGCCAGCAGCTTGGACATATCAGAGCAGTTCTTC.

The chain's CDR3 is CASSQVGLAGREQYF. In DNA, the CDR3 is TGTGCCAGCAGCCAAGTTGGACTAGCGGGACGCGAGCAGTACTTC. The chain joins TRBV14 to TRBJ2-7, with 12 bases aligning to TRBD2. Germline values: CDR1 SGHDN, CDR2 FVKESK. This CDR3 spans 15 amino acids. Trimming cost V 1 base and J 6 bases; bases outside gene matches: 4. The full variable domain, its missing parts supplied by reference TRBV14 and TRBJ2-7, is EAGVTQFPSHSVIEKGQTVTLRCDPISGHDNLYWYRRVMGKEIKFLLHFVKESKQDESGMPNNRFLAERTGGTYSTLKVQPAELEDSGVYFCASSQVGLAGREQYFGPGTRLTVT.

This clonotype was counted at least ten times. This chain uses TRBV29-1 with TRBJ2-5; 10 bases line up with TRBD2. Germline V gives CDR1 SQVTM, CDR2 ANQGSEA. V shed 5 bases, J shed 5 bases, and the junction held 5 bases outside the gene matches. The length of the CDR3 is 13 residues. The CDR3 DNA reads TGCAGCGTTAGCCTAGCGGGAGTTGAGACCCAGTACTTC. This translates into CSVSLAGVETQYF.

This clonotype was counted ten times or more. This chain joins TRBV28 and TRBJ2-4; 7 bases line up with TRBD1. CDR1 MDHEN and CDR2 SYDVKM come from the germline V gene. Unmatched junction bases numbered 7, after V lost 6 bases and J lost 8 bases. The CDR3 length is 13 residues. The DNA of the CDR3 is TGTGCCAGCAGAGTTGGACAGGAGCACATTCAGTACTTC. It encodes CASRVGQEHIQYF.

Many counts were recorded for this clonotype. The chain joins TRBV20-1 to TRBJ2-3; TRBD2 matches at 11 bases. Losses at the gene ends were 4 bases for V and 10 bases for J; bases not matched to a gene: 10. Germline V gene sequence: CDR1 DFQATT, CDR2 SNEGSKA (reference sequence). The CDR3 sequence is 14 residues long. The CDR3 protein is CSATLTSGTAPQYF. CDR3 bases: TGCAGTGCTACCCTGACTAGCGGGACCGCTCCGCAGTATTTT.

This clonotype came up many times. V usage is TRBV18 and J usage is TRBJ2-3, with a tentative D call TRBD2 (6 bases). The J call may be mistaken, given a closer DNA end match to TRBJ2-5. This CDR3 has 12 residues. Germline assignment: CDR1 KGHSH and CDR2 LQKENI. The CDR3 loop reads CASSPPGEAQYF. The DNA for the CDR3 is TGTGCCAGCTCACCACCGGGGGAGGCCCAGTACTTC.

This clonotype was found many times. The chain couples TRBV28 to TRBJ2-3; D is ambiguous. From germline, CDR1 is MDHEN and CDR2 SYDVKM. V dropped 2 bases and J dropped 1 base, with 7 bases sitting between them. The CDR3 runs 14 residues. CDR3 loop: CASSLPRGTDTQYF. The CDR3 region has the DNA TGTGCCAGCAGTTTACCCCGGGGCACAGATACGCAGTATTTT. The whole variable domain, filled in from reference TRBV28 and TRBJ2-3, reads DVKVTQSSRYLVKRTGEKVFLECVQDMDHENMFWYRQDPGLGLRLIYFSYDVKMKEKGDIPEGYSVSREKKERFSLILESASTNQTSMYLCASSLPRGTDTQYFGPGTRLTVL.

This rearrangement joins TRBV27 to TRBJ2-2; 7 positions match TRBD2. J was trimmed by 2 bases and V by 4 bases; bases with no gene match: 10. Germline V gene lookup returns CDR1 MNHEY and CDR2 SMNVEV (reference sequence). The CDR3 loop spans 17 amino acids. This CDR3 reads CASSSRGAGVNTGELFF. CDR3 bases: TGTGCCAGCAGTTCGAGAGGGGCGGGGGTTAACACCGGGGAGCTGTTTTTT.

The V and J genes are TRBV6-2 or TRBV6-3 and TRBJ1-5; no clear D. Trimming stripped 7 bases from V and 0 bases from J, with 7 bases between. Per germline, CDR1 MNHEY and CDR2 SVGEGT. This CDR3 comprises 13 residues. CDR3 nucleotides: TGTGCCAGCACCGAAAATAGCAATCAGCCCCAGCATTTT. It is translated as CASTENSNQPQHF.

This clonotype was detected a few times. The CDR3 protein is CASILAGNNEQFF. The CDR3 DNA follows: TGTGCCAGCATACTAGCGGGAAACAATGAGCAGTTCTTC. The J gene is TRBJ2-1, the V gene TRBV6-2 or TRBV6-3; 10 nucleotides align to TRBD2. The CDR3 loop spans 13 amino acids. CDR1 is MNHEY, CDR2 SVGEGT, per germline. The ends lost 7 bases at V and 5 bases at J; junction bases unmatched: 2.

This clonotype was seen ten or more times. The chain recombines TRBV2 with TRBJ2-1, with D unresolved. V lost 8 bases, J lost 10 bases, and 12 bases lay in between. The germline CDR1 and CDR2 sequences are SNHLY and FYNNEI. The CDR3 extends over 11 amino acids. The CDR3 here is CASAILREQFF. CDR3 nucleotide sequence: TGTGCCAGCGCCATCCTCAGGGAGCAGTTCTTC.

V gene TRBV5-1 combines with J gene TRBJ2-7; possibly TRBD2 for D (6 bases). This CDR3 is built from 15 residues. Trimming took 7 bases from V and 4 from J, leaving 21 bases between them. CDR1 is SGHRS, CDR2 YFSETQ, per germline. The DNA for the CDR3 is TGCGCCAGCCGACATGACGGCCTAGCGATATACGAGCAGTACTTC. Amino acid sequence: CASRHDGLAIYEQYF.

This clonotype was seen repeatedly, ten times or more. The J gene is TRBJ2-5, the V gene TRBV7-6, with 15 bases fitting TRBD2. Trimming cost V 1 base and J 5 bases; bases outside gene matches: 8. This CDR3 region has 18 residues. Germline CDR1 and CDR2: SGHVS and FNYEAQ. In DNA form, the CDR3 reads TGTGCCAGCAGCTTAGGCGGACTAGCGGGAGGGGCCACGGAGACCCAGTACTTC. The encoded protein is CASSLGGLAGGATETQYF. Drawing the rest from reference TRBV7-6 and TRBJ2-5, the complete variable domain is GAGVSQSPRYKVTKRGQDVALRCDPISGHVSLYWYRQALGQGPEFLTYFNYEAQQDKSGLPNDRFSAERPEGSISTLTIQRTEQRDSAMYRCASSLGGLAGGATETQYFGPGTRLLVL.

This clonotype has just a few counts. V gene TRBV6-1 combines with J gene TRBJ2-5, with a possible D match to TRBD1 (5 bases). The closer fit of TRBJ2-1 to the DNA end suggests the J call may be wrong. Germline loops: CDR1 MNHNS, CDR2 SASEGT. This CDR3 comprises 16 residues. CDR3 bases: TGTGCCAGCAGTGAACCGCCAGACAGCCTATACAATGAGCAGTTCTTC. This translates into CASSEPPDSLYNEQFF.

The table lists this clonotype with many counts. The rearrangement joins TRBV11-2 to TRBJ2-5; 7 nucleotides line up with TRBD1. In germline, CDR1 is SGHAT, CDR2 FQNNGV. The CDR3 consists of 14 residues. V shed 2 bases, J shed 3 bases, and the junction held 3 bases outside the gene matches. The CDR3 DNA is TGTGCCAGCAGCTTAAACAGGGGCAAAGAGACCCAGTACTTC. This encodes CASSLNRGKETQYF.

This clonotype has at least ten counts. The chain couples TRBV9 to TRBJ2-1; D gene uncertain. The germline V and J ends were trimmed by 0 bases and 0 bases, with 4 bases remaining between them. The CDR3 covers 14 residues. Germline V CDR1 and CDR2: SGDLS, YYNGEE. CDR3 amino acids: CASSVDSSYNEQFF. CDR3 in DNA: TGTGCCAGCAGCGTAGACAGCTCCTACAATGAGCAGTTCTTC.